What follows is one TCR beta chain and its context. The CDR3 does not close with the conserved phenylalanine or tryptophan, likely indicating a read error. The limits of the CDR3 on the DNA are not certain, so only TCRdb's listed CDR3 is given. Recruitment covered about 25 US areas and drew participants whose ages spanned about 18 to 100 years. Participant-given clinical history determined each cohort assignment. The data are from a study of blood T cell repertoires in COVID-19. Overall study context: COVID-19 samples collected from the United States, Italy and Spain covered acute and convalescent phases.

In the study's own analysis: From reference gene primer amplification, estimates of nucleated cell counts were derived. Clones were sequenced by immunoSEQ multiplex PCR, and TCRdb holds only the in-frame ones, with some missing. D and trimming come from the DNA, and the V and J calls and clone size come from that table. The sample includes fewer than 500,000 clones, 80% to 90% of them seen just once. Germline values: CDR1 MDHEN, CDR2 SYDVKM. 12 amino acids form the CDR3, both terminal residues included. The clonotype comes from a man under 40 who had recovered from COVID-19. Sequenced input: PBMCs or T cells enriched from blood (not recorded which). The chain couples TRBV28 to TRBJ1-2; whether TRBD1, the table's D call, matches the DNA was not checked. The CDR3 loop is CASSLLDRPAIV.